The entry that follows covers one TCR beta chain sequence. Its antigen remains unknown. The data were taken from a study of T cells after yellow fever vaccination. Whole-study findings and limits: The secondary T-cell response peaked on day 5, not day 15, but was weaker. Overlap between CD4 and CD8 compartments was detected for a small share of clonotypes. Bulk-population clonotypes that are abundant could appear as contaminants in FACS-sorted repertoires.

TCRdb independently ran MiXCR on the 5' RACE reads; one entry per CDR3 protein. The sample includes hundreds of thousands of distinct CDR3 sequences, roughly 12% seen only once; the top ten take over 12%. The sample was PBMCs, taken on the day of the yellow fever booster vaccination. This TCR derives from a man younger than 45 who received the YFV17D yellow fever vaccine.

In nucleotides, the CDR3 is TGTGCCAGCAGGGAGGTCGGGGACACTGAAGCTTTCTTT. Residues: CASREVGDTEAFF. The chain has TRBV7-2 and TRBJ1-1; no firm D call. Trimming stripped 6 bases from V and 3 bases from J, with 11 bases between. The CDR3 spans 13 residues. The germline V gene encodes CDR1 SGHTA and CDR2 FQGNSA. Using reference TRBV7-2 and TRBJ1-1 for the parts outside the CDR3, the full variable domain is GAGVSQSPSNKVTEKGKDVELRCDPISGHTALYWYRQSLGQGLEFLIYFQGNSAPDKSGLPSDRFSAERTGGSVSTLTIQRTQQEDSAVYLCASREVGDTEAFFGQGTRLTVV.